This T cell receptor beta chain was recovered during a study of blood T cell repertoires in COVID-19. The V and J ends lost 6 bases and 1 base, in that order; junction bases with no gene match: 10. From germline, CDR1 is MDHEN and CDR2 SYDVKM. The CDR3 consists of 16 residues. Profiling relied on immunoSEQ multiplex PCR, and the TCRdb table lists in-frame clones only, not all of them. Of more than 150,000 clones listed, more than 85% are singletons. Sequenced material: peripheral blood. This rearrangement joins TRBV28 to TRBJ1-1, with 8 bases fitting TRBD1. The TCR originated in a man aged 35 to 55 with active or convalescent COVID-19. CDR3 sequence: CASSLHGTGGNTEAFF. In nucleotides, the CDR3 is TGTGCCAGCAGCCTTCACGGGACAGGAGGGAACACTGAAGCTTTCTTT.